The TCR beta chain under discussion was sequenced for a study of metastatic and nonmetastatic thyroid tumors. The wider study: Repertoires from malignant and benign thyroid patients were compared across blood and tumor or nodule tissue. Study outcomes and limitations: Relative to benign nodules, malignant thyroid tumors were reportedly characterized by significantly elevated TCR beta diversity in blood and tumor.

This CDR3 spans 17 amino acids. CDR1 is SGHTA and CDR2 is FQGTGA in the germline V gene. Regarding this clone: Its antigen is undetermined. One end of the junction does not line up with germline, which may come from a read error. Other DNA sequences in the same sample also yield this CDR3.

In the study's own analysis: The study's classifier, a distant-metastasis tool for papillary thyroid cancer, was built using CDR3 differences across clinicopathological groups. TCRdb reprocessed the PCR reads via MiXCR. TCRdb assigned the V and J calls; the authors' analysis was not used. The table shows roughly 40,000 clones, with about a sixth occurring only once. Not a single patient had been given any form of treatment at any point before undergoing thyroid surgery. The V gene is TRBV7-3, the J gene TRBJ2-6, with D tentatively TRBD1 or TRBD2 (5 bases each). The sequenced sample consisted of blood. This TCR came from a male donor with papillary thyroid cancer or a benign thyroid nodule (not recorded which). Some clones in this sample may be carry-over from other donors' samples. The CDR3 region has the DNA TGTGCCAGCAGCTTTATTGGAGGTGCCTCTGGGGCCAACGTCCTTACTTTC. Translation gives CASSFIGGASGANVLTF.